These 16 T cell receptor beta chains came from one sample sequenced in a study of T cell responses to AZD1222 COVID-19 vaccine. Produced via immunoSEQ multiplex PCR; TCRdb's table is partial and in-frame only. The table shows approximately 140,000 clones, with around 95% occurring only once. Sequences were derived from peripheral blood, sampled on day 0 of AZD1222 vaccination. These receptors originate from an adult in good health.

This sequence joins TRBV7-3 and TRBJ1-1, with D uncertain. The CDR3 extends over 13 amino acids. V lost 4 bases to trimming and J lost 1 base, with 7 bases between them. Germline values: CDR1 SGHTA, CDR2 FQGTGA. CDR3 coding DNA: TGTGCCAGCAGCTATCAGCCGAACACTGAAGCTTTCTTT. This encodes CASSYQPNTEAFF.

The V and J genes are TRBV5-1 and TRBJ2-7; possible D gene TRBD1, 6 bases. CDR1 is SGHRS, CDR2 YFSETQ, per germline. The V end lost 1 base, the J end lost 0 bases, and 11 bases lay between the germline ends. The CDR3 has 15 residues. This CDR3 is CASSLSTGSSYEQYV. The CDR3, as DNA: TGCGCCAGCAGCTTGAGCACAGGGAGCTCCTACGAGCAGTACGTC.

This chain joins TRBV5-1 and TRBJ2-3; D is possibly TRBD1 or TRBD2 (5 bases each). The length of the CDR3 is 15 residues. Deletions cut 3 bases from V and 0 bases from J, with 11 bases between. The germline V gene has CDR1 SGHRS and CDR2 YFSETQ. DNA of the CDR3: TGCGCCAGCAGCTCCTGGGGCGGGAGCACAGATACGCAGTATTTT. Translating it yields CASSSWGGSTDTQYF.

As regards this clone: Mismatch with germline at one junction end may stem from a read error. This chain joins TRBV13 and TRBJ2-3; D is ambiguous. Germline V gives CDR1 PRHDT, CDR2 FYEKMQ (reference sequence). The CDR3 has 8 amino acids. CDR3 loop: CASSATLF. CDR3 in DNA: TGTGCCAGCAGCGCCACTTTGTTT.

This rearrangement joins TRBV7-7 to TRBJ2-1, with D tentatively TRBD1 (5 bases). The V end lost 2 bases, the J end lost 9 bases, and 8 bases lay between the germline ends. The CDR3 loop spans 12 amino acids. In germline, CDR1 is SSHAT, CDR2 FNYEAQ (reference sequence). CDR3 nucleotide sequence: TGTGCCAGCAGCTTATGTCAGGGTGAGCAGTTCTTC. This translates into CASSLCQGEQFF.

The chain joins TRBV7-9 to TRBJ2-7; unclear D gene. Germline-derived CDR1 and CDR2 are SEHNR and FQNEAQ (reference sequence). Trimming stripped 1 base from V and 2 bases from J, with 9 bases between. The CDR3 runs 14 residues. DNA for the CDR3: TGTGCCAGCAGCTTAGAGGCTTACCCCTACGAGCAGTACGTC. It encodes CASSLEAYPYEQYV.

The chain employs TRBV9 and TRBJ2-1; 9 bases line up with TRBD2. Trimming took 1 base from V and 2 from J; bases not matched to a gene: 4. This CDR3 has 16 amino acids. Germline CDR1 is SGDLS and CDR2 is YYNGEE. CDR3 DNA: TGTGCCAGCAGCGTACCAGCGGGAGGAACCTACAATGAGCAGTTCTTC. Translation: CASSVPAGGTYNEQFF.

V is TRBV19 and J is TRBJ1-3; D gene uncertain. Germline lookup yields CDR1 LNHDA and CDR2 SQIVND (reference sequence). The CDR3 has 15 residues. The germline V and J ends were trimmed by 3 bases and 1 base, with 10 bases remaining between them. The CDR3 sequence: CASSMARGSGNTIYF. In nucleotides, the CDR3 is TGTGCCAGTAGTATGGCACGGGGATCTGGAAACACCATATATTTT.

The chain links TRBV2 to TRBJ1-2; the D is unclear. The V gene lost 0 bases and the J gene lost 10 bases, with 12 bases spanning the gap. The germline CDR1 and CDR2 sequences are SNHLY and FYNNEI. There are 13 residues in the CDR3. The CDR3 here is CASSEARLGVYTF. CDR3 DNA: TGTGCCAGCAGTGAAGCGAGGCTGGGCGTCTACACCTTC.

The gene calls are TRBV5-1 and TRBJ1-4; weak D call: TRBD1 (6 bases). The CDR3 is 15 residues long. The ends were cut back, 1 base at V and 5 bases at J, with 12 bases in the middle. Germline CDR1 and CDR2: SGHRS and YFSETQ. The CDR3 DNA is TGCGCCAGCAGCTTGACTAAAGGGGGGAATGAAAAACTGTTTTTT. Translation: CASSLTKGGNEKLFF.

This chain connects TRBV5-1 to TRBJ1-6, with 8 bases identical to TRBD1. CDR1 and CDR2 from the germline V gene are SGHRS and YFSETQ. J lost 5 bases, V lost 4 bases, and 2 bases had no gene match. The CDR3 extends over 14 amino acids. The CDR3: CASSRGQDNSPLHF. The DNA of the CDR3 is TGCGCCAGCAGCCGGGGACAGGATAATTCACCCCTCCACTTT.

In this sample, this clone turned up once. The gene calls are TRBV7-8 and TRBJ2-2; D possibly corresponds to TRBD1 (6 bases). V dropped 4 bases and J dropped 7 bases, with 25 bases sitting between them. CDR1 and CDR2 from the germline V gene are SGHVS and FQNEAQ. This CDR3 contains 18 residues. Here the CDR3 reads CASSSRQEINVHIGELFF. Here the CDR3 DNA reads TGTGCCAGCAGCTCCCGACAGGAGATTAACGTTCATATCGGGGAGCTGTTTTTT.

The chain carries TRBV28 and TRBJ1-6; the match to TRBD1 covers 10 bases. The germline gives CDR1 MDHEN, CDR2 SYDVKM. The V gene end was trimmed by 6 bases and the J gene end by 9 bases; junction bases not matched to a gene: 5. CDR3 length: 14 residues. CDR3: CASRRQGASSPLHF. The CDR3 nucleotides are TGTGCCAGCAGACGACAGGGGGCGAGTTCACCCCTCCACTTT.

This sequence joins TRBV6-6 and TRBJ1-6; D perhaps matches TRBD1 (6 bases). With 4 bases removed from V and 10 bases from J, the gap between germline ends came to 11 bases. Germline V gene lookup returns CDR1 MNHNY and CDR2 SVGAGI (reference sequence). The CDR3 spans 13 residues. CDR3 protein: CASSSRQDSPLHF. Here the CDR3 DNA reads TGTGCCAGCAGTTCCCGACAGGACTCACCCCTCCACTTT.

The chain couples TRBV5-4 to TRBJ2-2, with no clear D. V lost 4 bases, J lost 5 bases, and 18 bases lay in between. The CDR3 sequence is 16 residues long. Germline V gene lookup returns CDR1 SGHNT and CDR2 YYREEE (reference sequence). The CDR3 is CASSPRGAGRTGELFF. The CDR3, as DNA: TGTGCCAGCAGCCCCAGAGGCGCCGGCCGGACCGGGGAGCTGTTTTTT.

The chain has TRBV6-2 or TRBV6-3 and TRBJ1-2, with 9 positions matching TRBD1. CDR1 and CDR2 from the germline V gene are MNHEY and SVGEGT. The V gene end was trimmed by 6 bases and the J gene end by 4 bases; junction bases not matched to a gene: 6. The length of the CDR3 is 14 residues. Here the CDR3 reads CASSHTGGVYGYTF. DNA of the CDR3: TGTGCCAGCAGCCATACAGGGGGCGTCTATGGCTACACCTTC.